These 12 T cell receptor beta chains originate from one sample sequenced in a study of shared clonotypes between healthy human individuals. The method was immunoSEQ multiplex PCR; TCRdb's version includes in-frame clones alone and lacks a portion of them. The profile shows about 560,000 clones, around 80% of them singletons. Sequencing was performed on PBMCs. All receptors come from a woman between 40 and 55 years old in good health. Some clones in this sample may be carry-over from other donors' samples.

This clone was seen only once. The chain recombines TRBV7-9 with TRBJ1-2, with TRBD1 matching 8 bases. The V segment lost 7 bases and the J segment 3 bases; nucleotides outside the gene matches: 10. The CDR3 extends over 15 amino acids. Germline V gene data show CDR1 as SEHNR and CDR2 as FQNEAQ (reference sequence). CDR3 protein: CASTLGAGQDYGYTF. DNA for the CDR3: TGTGCCAGCACCCTAGGTGCGGGACAGGACTATGGCTACACCTTC.

This clone was observed once. Mismatch with germline at one junction end may stem from a read error. This rearrangement joins TRBV28 to TRBJ1-4; D unclear. Germline V gene sequence: CDR1 MDHEN, CDR2 SYDVKM. The CDR3 runs 15 residues. In DNA form, the CDR3 reads TGTGCCAGCAGTTTAGGTTGGCGGACCAATGCAAAACTGTTTTTT. This gives the protein CASSLGWRTNAKLFF.

This clone was observed once. This sequence joins TRBV5-1 and TRBJ2-5; TRBD2 matches 16 bases. The J segment lost 7 bases and the V segment lost 4 bases, leaving 19 bases of the junction unmatched. The CDR3 is 20 amino acids. In germline, CDR1 is SGHRS, CDR2 YFSETQ. CDR3 DNA: TGCGCCAGCAGCCCCCGGCCCCGGGGGACTAGCGGGAGGGCTACGGGGACCCAGTACTTC. As protein: CASSPRPRGTSGRATGTQYF.

This clone has just a few counts. V gene TRBV10-3 combines with J gene TRBJ2-7; D is perhaps TRBD2 (7 bases). Germline V gene data show CDR1 as ENHRY and CDR2 as SYGVKD. The V and J ends lost 8 bases and 7 bases respectively, with 18 bases between them. The CDR3 totals 13 residues. In nucleotides, the CDR3 is TGTGCCATCGCCGGGGGGCTGTTGTGGGAGCAGTACTTC. The encoded protein is CAIAGGLLWEQYF.

This chain links TRBV10-3 with TRBJ2-5; TRBD2 agrees at 10 bases. V gave up 3 bases and J gave up 5 bases; unmatched junction bases: 3. Germline V gene sequence: CDR1 ENHRY, CDR2 SYGVKD. The CDR3 is 14 amino acids. The CDR3 region is CAISDLAGVETQYF. CDR3 DNA: TGTGCCATCAGTGACCTAGCGGGAGTGGAGACCCAGTACTTC.

Points on this clone: A read error is the likely source, as a far larger clone sits one nucleotide away. Other DNA sequences in this specimen translate into the identical CDR3. V usage is TRBV7-2 and J usage is TRBJ1-1; D might be TRBD1 (5 bases). This CDR3 has 14 residues. Germline V gene sequence: CDR1 SGHTA, CDR2 FQGNSA. CDR3 sequence: CASSPRGAWTEAFF. The DNA for the CDR3 is TGTGCCAGCAGCCCTCGAGGGGCTTGGACTGAAGCTTTCTTC.

As to this clone: This sequence is one base from a far larger clone and is likely a read error. The J gene is TRBJ2-6, the V gene TRBV6-4; D is possibly TRBD1 (5 bases). The CDR3 is 15 residues long. Germline V gene lookup returns CDR1 MRHNA and CDR2 SNTAGT. CDR3 sequence (DNA): TGTGCCAGCAGTGACACGCGATCTGGGGCCAACGTCCCGACTTTC. This translates into CASSDTRSGANVPTF.

Regarding this clone: The sample holds other DNA sequences that translate to the same CDR3. The genes are TRBV5-1 and TRBJ2-7, with a possible D match to TRBD1 (6 bases). The V end lost 4 bases, the J end lost 1 base, and 9 bases lay between the germline ends. Germline V gene lookup returns CDR1 SGHRS and CDR2 YFSETQ. CDR3 length: 13 residues. In nucleotides, the CDR3 is TGCGCCAGCAGCCTGGGACAATCCTACGAGCAGTACTTC. This gives the protein CASSLGQSYEQYF.

Note on this clone: Germline and junction disagree at one end, which may indicate a read error. Other nucleotide sequences from this sample produce the same CDR3. This sequence joins TRBV30 and TRBJ1-1; D is possibly TRBD1 (6 bases). Germline CDR1 reads GTSNPN; CDR2 reads SVGIG (reference sequence). The CDR3 covers 14 residues. CDR3 sequence: CAWSRDQGFTEAFF. CDR3 DNA sequence: TGCGCCTGGAGCCGTGATCAGGGGTTCACTGAAGCTTTCTTT. The full variable domain, with the rest looked up from reference TRBV30 and TRBJ1-1, is SQTIHQWPATLVQPVGSPLSLECTVEGTSNPNLYWYRQAAGRGLQLLFYSVGIGQISSEVPQNLSASRPQDRQFILSSKKLLLSDSGFYLCAWSRDQGFTEAFFGQGTRLTVV.

The chain is built from TRBV20-1 and TRBJ1-1; tentatively, D is TRBD1 (6 bases). Germline CDR1 is DFQATT and CDR2 is SNEGSKA (reference sequence). The CDR3 has 11 residues. Trimming shortened V by 4 bases and J by 5 bases, and 8 bases separated the two germline ends. The CDR3 bases are TGCAGTGCTACCGGACAGACTGAAGCTTTCTTT. Translated: CSATGQTEAFF.

The V gene is TRBV6-5, the J gene TRBJ2-7; D remains ambiguous. Germline-derived CDR1 and CDR2 are MNHEY and SVGAGI. The CDR3 covers 14 residues. V was clipped by 7 bases and J by 7 bases, with 20 bases between them. The CDR3 nucleotides are TGTGCCAGCAAGGAACAACCGAATTACGGGGAGCAGTACTTC. Protein sequence: CASKEQPNYGEQYF.

The chain is built from TRBV14 and TRBJ1-2; D perhaps matches TRBD1 (5 bases). This CDR3 comprises 16 residues. V lost 0 bases, J lost 0 bases, and 11 bases lay in between. Germline V lookup: CDR1 SGHDN, CDR2 FVKESK. CDR3 in DNA: TGTGCCAGCAGCCAAGATCGGAGACAGACTAACTATGGCTACACCTTC. The encoded protein is CASSQDRRQTNYGYTF.